These 27 T cell receptor beta chains share one sample of origin, sequenced in a study of T cells in Graves' hyperthyroidism and ophthalmopathy. TCR beta CDR3 regions were amplified from RNA. With the HTBI primer set, the TCR CDR3 went through a first round of RT-PCR. One entry per CDR3 protein results from TCRdb running MiXCR on the multiplex PCR reads. The data show around 210,000 distinct CDR3 sequences, around a sixth seen once. The sequenced sample was blood. Every receptor here comes from a woman aged 45 to 65 with Graves' hyperthyroidism.

Concerning this clonotype itself: This may be a read error: a much more frequent sequence differs by one nucleotide. V gene TRBV18 combines with J gene TRBJ2-7; unclear D gene. Between the trimmed V and J ends, which lost 2 bases and 5 bases, there was a span of 16 bases. Germline V lookup: CDR1 KGHSH, CDR2 LQKENI. This CDR3 spans 15 amino acids. Written as DNA, the CDR3 is TGTGCCAGCTCACCAAACGACGGAACGACCCACGAGCAGTACTTC. It specifies CASSPNDGTTHEQYF. Supplemented by reference TRBV18 and TRBJ2-7, the full variable domain reads NAGVMQNPRHLVRRRGQEARLRCSPMKGHSHVYWYRQLPEEGLKFMVYLQKENIIDESGMPKERFSAEFPKEGPSILRIQQVVRGDSAAYFCASSPNDGTTHEQYFGPGTRLTVT.

The genes are TRBV19 and TRBJ2-1; 7 positions match TRBD1. Germline V gives CDR1 LNHDA, CDR2 SQIVND (reference sequence). The junction had 4 bases not matched to a gene; V was cut back by 5 bases and J by 0 bases. The CDR3 sequence is 15 residues long. The CDR3 protein is CASSRDSFSYNEQFF. CDR3 nucleotides: TGTGCCAGTAGTCGGGACAGCTTCTCCTACAATGAGCAGTTCTTC.

The V call is TRBV11-2, the J call TRBJ2-7, with 7 bases that match TRBD2. Trimming cost V 0 bases and J 6 bases; bases outside gene matches: 5. Germline CDR1 and CDR2: SGHAT and FQNNGV. This CDR3 spans 14 amino acids. The CDR3 region has the DNA TGTGCCAGCAGCTTAGAAGTTGGGGGGGGCGAGCAGTACTTC. It is translated as CASSLEVGGGEQYF.

This clonotype has a count of ten or more. The V gene is TRBV6-1, the J gene TRBJ1-5; D might be TRBD1 (6 bases). Germline loops: CDR1 MNHNS, CDR2 SASEGT. Trimming took off 5 bases at V and 4 bases at J, with 15 bases between the two ends. The CDR3 sequence is 15 residues long. In nucleotides, the CDR3 is TGTGCCAGCAGTTCGGGGGGGCACGGTAATCAGCCCCAGCATTTT. Translating it yields CASSSGGHGNQPQHF.

V is TRBV5-1 and J is TRBJ2-1; 10 bases are a match to TRBD2. V gave up 5 bases and J gave up 2 bases; unmatched junction bases: 4. CDR1 and CDR2 from the germline V gene are SGHRS and YFSETQ. This CDR3 contains 15 residues. CDR3 bases: TGCGCCAGCAGGACCACTAGCGGGACCTACAATGAGCAGTTCTTC. Translation: CASRTTSGTYNEQFF.

This clonotype was recorded at least ten times. The chain joins TRBV5-1 to TRBJ2-7; TRBD2 matches 11 bases. V trimming: 5 bases; J trimming: 4 bases; junction bases outside the gene matches: 14. The germline V gene has CDR1 SGHRS and CDR2 YFSETQ. This CDR3 contains 17 residues. The CDR3: CASSMGASGRIFYEQYF. The CDR3 DNA follows: TGCGCCAGCAGTATGGGGGCTAGCGGGAGGATATTTTACGAGCAGTACTTC.

This rearrangement joins TRBV20-1 to TRBJ1-6, with 9 nucleotides matching TRBD1. Germline lookup yields CDR1 DFQATT and CDR2 SNEGSKA (reference sequence). The CDR3 has 14 amino acids. V lost 4 bases to trimming and J lost 7 bases; unmatched junction nucleotides: 5. The CDR3 DNA sequence: TGCAGTGCTAAGGGACAGGGTGGCAATTCACCCCTCCACTTT. Translating it yields CSAKGQGGNSPLHF.

This clonotype was recorded many times. The chain couples TRBV20-1 to TRBJ2-5; weak D call: TRBD1 (5 bases). The CDR3 totals 14 residues. The germline gives CDR1 DFQATT, CDR2 SNEGSKA (reference sequence). V dropped 3 bases and J dropped 5 bases, with 16 bases sitting between them. CDR3 nucleotide sequence: TGCAGTGCTAGTAAGGGCAGGGTCAGGGAGACCCAGTACTTC. Translated: CSASKGRVRETQYF.

There are many counts of this clonotype. V usage is TRBV5-1 and J usage is TRBJ2-3; D is ambiguous. Looked up from germline, CDR1 is SGHRS and CDR2 is YFSETQ. The germline V and J ends were trimmed by 5 bases and 4 bases, with 8 bases remaining between them. This CDR3 is 12 amino acids long. This chain's CDR3 is CASRRLPDTQYF. For the CDR3, the DNA is TGCGCCAGCAGGCGCCTCCCAGATACGCAGTATTTT.

This chain uses TRBV3-1 with TRBJ2-6; a weak D match, TRBD1 (6 bases). CDR1 is LGHDT and CDR2 is YNNKEL in the germline V gene (reference sequence). The CDR3 extends over 18 amino acids. V dropped 3 bases and J dropped 0 bases, with 15 bases sitting between them. The DNA for the CDR3 is TGTGCCAGCAGCCACAGCCAGCAGGGGCTCTCTGGGGCCAACGTCCTGACTTTC. Its translation: CASSHSQQGLSGANVLTF. Supplemented by reference TRBV3-1 and TRBJ2-6, the full variable domain reads DTAVSQTPKYLVTQMGNDKSIKCEQNLGHDTMYWYKQDSKKFLKIMFSYNNKELIINETVPNRFSPKSPDKAHLNLHINSLELGDSAVYFCASSHSQQGLSGANVLTFGAGSRLTVL.

This clonotype was detected many times. The rearrangement links TRBV7-9 to TRBJ1-1; 7 positions agree with TRBD1. The V segment lost 4 bases and the J segment 4 bases; nucleotides outside the gene matches: 3. The CDR3 length is 13 residues. Germline CDR1 is SEHNR and CDR2 is FQNEAQ (reference sequence). CDR3: CASSSTGPTEAFF. The CDR3, as DNA: TGTGCCAGCAGCTCGACAGGGCCCACTGAAGCTTTCTTT.

V usage is TRBV2 and J usage is TRBJ2-5; the D gene is possibly TRBD2 (6 bases). The ends were cut back, 3 bases at V and 4 bases at J, with 12 bases in the middle. CDR3 length: 14 amino acids. Germline assignment: CDR1 SNHLY and CDR2 FYNNEI. The CDR3 DNA reads as TGTGCCAGCAGTGACACGGGAGTAGGAGAGACCCAGTACTTC. As protein: CASSDTGVGETQYF.

The chain uses TRBV12-3 or TRBV12-4 and TRBJ2-3, with D uncertain. Between the trimmed V and J ends, which lost 1 base and 6 bases, there was a span of 8 bases. CDR3 length equals 13 residues. CDR3 sequence: CASSLVPGDTQYF. In DNA form, the CDR3 reads TGTGCCAGCAGTTTAGTCCCCGGGGATACGCAGTATTTT.

This clonotype showed up many times. The chain uses TRBV20-1 and TRBJ2-3; D might be TRBD1 (5 bases). Germline CDR1 DFQATT, CDR2 SNEGSKA (reference sequence). There are 12 residues in the CDR3. Here the CDR3 reads CGAVADTDTQYF. CDR3 DNA: TGCGGGGCGGTCGCAGACACAGATACGCAGTATTTT.

The table lists this clonotype with many counts. The genes are TRBV6-1 and TRBJ2-3, with a tentative D call TRBD2 (6 bases). The CDR3 totals 16 residues. The V end was cut by 3 bases, the J end by 1 base, with 14 bases between. The germline V gene has CDR1 MNHNS and CDR2 SASEGT. CDR3 DNA: TGTGCCAGCAGTGAGGGACTTTTAGGGGGCACAGATACGCAGTATTTT. Its translation is CASSEGLLGGTDTQYF.

This clonotype was detected only a few times. The rearrangement joins TRBV12-5 to TRBJ1-1; D not resolved. The germline V gene encodes CDR1 LGHNT and CDR2 FRNRAP. Trimming pared 1 base from V and 0 bases from J, leaving 3 bases between. This CDR3 comprises 13 residues. Written as DNA, the CDR3 is TGTGCTAGTGGTTTGGATTTGAACACTGAAGCTTTCTTT. Amino acids: CASGLDLNTEAFF.

This clonotype has at least ten counts. The chain joins TRBV3-1 to TRBJ2-3; D assignment may be TRBD1 or TRBD2 (7 bases each). V was trimmed by 1 base and J by 5 bases, leaving 13 bases between them. The CDR3 has 15 amino acids. From germline, CDR1 is LGHDT and CDR2 YNNKEL (reference sequence). The CDR3 nucleotides are TGTGCCAGCAGCCAAGGAACAGGGGAGGGAGATACGCAGTATTTT. This gives the protein CASSQGTGEGDTQYF.

This clonotype was observed many times. The chain couples TRBV4-1 to TRBJ2-7, with D perhaps matching TRBD1 (5 bases). CDR3 length: 16 residues. The V end lost 3 bases, the J end lost 2 bases, and 17 bases lay between the germline ends. Per the germline V gene, CDR1 is MGHRA and CDR2 is YSYEKL. CDR3 nucleotides: TGCGCCAGCAGCCAGGGTGGGGCCAGGGCTCCCTACGAGCAGTACTTC. Translating gives CASSQGGARAPYEQYF.

This clonotype was recorded at least ten times. V is TRBV2 and J is TRBJ2-1; 14 bases map to TRBD2. V lost 7 bases and J lost 5; bases outside the gene matches: 13. This CDR3 region has 18 residues. Germline V gene lookup returns CDR1 SNHLY and CDR2 FYNNEI. CDR3 coding DNA: TGTGCCAGCAATGTTTTCTCGGGACTAGCGGGAGATCACAATGAGCAGTTCTTC. This codes for CASNVFSGLAGDHNEQFF.

This clonotype came up a few times. J is TRBJ1-2 and V is TRBV6-1, with D hard to call. V lost 2 bases and J 2 bases, leaving 6 bases between the germline ends. This CDR3 comprises 13 residues. Germline values: CDR1 MNHNS, CDR2 SASEGT. CDR3 in amino acids: CASSELGNYGYTF. CDR3 coding DNA: TGTGCCAGCAGTGAATTGGGGAACTATGGCTACACCTTC.

This clonotype was seen many times. The rearrangement uses TRBV27 and TRBJ1-1; TRBD1 is a possible D gene (5 bases). V dropped 7 bases and J dropped 2 bases, with 14 bases sitting between them. CDR3 length: 14 amino acids. CDR1 MNHEY and CDR2 SMNVEV come from the germline V gene (reference sequence). The CDR3 DNA reads TGTGCCAGCACTCCTGGGACCCCAAACACTGAAGCTTTCTTT. Its protein is CASTPGTPNTEAFF.

The rearrangement joins TRBV19 to TRBJ2-5; D perhaps matches TRBD2 (6 bases). Germline CDR1 is LNHDA and CDR2 is SQIVND (reference sequence). The CDR3 sequence is 13 residues long. V lost 9 bases and J lost 5, with 16 bases in between. The CDR3 reads CASGTRERETQYF. DNA of the CDR3: TGTGCCAGCGGAACACGGGAGCGGGAGACCCAGTACTTC.

Many counts were recorded for this clonotype. The chain uses TRBV20-1 and TRBJ2-2; 7 nucleotides match TRBD1. From germline, CDR1 is DFQATT and CDR2 SNEGSKA (reference sequence). The CDR3 has 14 residues. After removal of 7 bases from V and 3 bases from J, the junction contained 8 bases not matched to a gene. This CDR3 reads CSVQRQGHTGELFF. The CDR3 DNA reads as TGCAGTGTACAGCGACAGGGACACACCGGGGAGCTGTTTTTT.

This clonotype occurred many times. This sequence joins TRBV19 and TRBJ2-1, with TRBD2 identical over 12 bases. The germline V gene has CDR1 LNHDA and CDR2 SQIVND (reference sequence). Trimming took 6 bases from V and 6 from J; bases not matched to a gene: 9. The CDR3 spans 16 residues. The CDR3 DNA is TGTGCCAGTAGCCTACTGACTAGCGGGAGTCTCAATGAGCAGTTCTTC. Amino acids: CASSLLTSGSLNEQFF.

The chain joins TRBV11-2 to TRBJ1-5; perhaps TRBD1 as D (5 bases). V was shortened by 6 bases and J by 4 bases, with 16 bases between the two germline ends. CDR1 is SGHAT, CDR2 FQNNGV, per germline. The CDR3 extends over 15 amino acids. In DNA form, the CDR3 reads TGTGCCAGCAGTTTCTCCCGGGGGGGAAATCAGCCCCAGCATTTT. Its translation: CASSFSRGGNQPQHF. Full variable domain (rest looked up from reference TRBV11-2 and TRBJ1-5): EAGVAQSPRYKIIEKRQSVAFWCNPISGHATLYWYQQILGQGPKLLIQFQNNGVVDDSQLPKDRFSAERLKGVDSTLKIQPAKLEDSAVYLCASSFSRGGNQPQHFGDGTRLSIL.

The CDR3 loop is CASSLAGTGGFREQFF. The CDR3 DNA reads TGTGCCAGCAGCTTAGCTGGGACAGGGGGCTTTCGGGAGCAGTTCTTC. The V and J genes are TRBV7-2 and TRBJ2-1; 12 nucleotides agree with TRBD1. The CDR3 totals 16 residues. Per the germline V gene, CDR1 is SGHTA and CDR2 is FQGNSA. J gave up 10 bases and V 0 bases, and 7 bases lay outside the gene matches. Full variable domain (rest looked up from reference TRBV7-2 and TRBJ2-1): GAGVSQSPSNKVTEKGKDVELRCDPISGHTALYWYRQSLGQGLEFLIYFQGNSAPDKSGLPSDRFSAERTGGSVSTLTIQRTQQEDSAVYLCASSLAGTGGFREQFFGPGTRLTVL.

The V call is TRBV7-9, the J call TRBJ2-2, with a weak D call TRBD2 (5 bases). V dropped 5 bases and J dropped 4 bases, with 11 bases sitting between them. CDR3 length equals 14 residues. Germline assignment: CDR1 SEHNR and CDR2 FQNEAQ (reference sequence). CDR3 amino acids: CASSTSGLTGELFF. CDR3 coding DNA: TGTGCCAGCAGCACTTCTGGACTCACCGGGGAGCTGTTTTTT. Full variable domain (outside the CDR3, taken from reference TRBV7-9 and TRBJ2-2): DTGVSQNPRHKITKRGQNVTFRCDPISEHNRLYWYRQTLGQGPEFLTYFQNEAQLEKSRLLSDRFSAERPKGSFSTLEIQRTEQGDSAMYLCASSTSGLTGELFFGEGSRLTVL.